The rows below give T cell receptor beta chains drawn from one sample of a study of blood T cell repertoires in COVID-19. Method: immunoSEQ multiplex PCR; TCRdb's copy keeps in-frame clones and lacks some. This sample has about 330,000 clones, with approximately 89% found just once. Sequencing input: PBMCs or T cells enriched from blood (not recorded which). The receptors were gathered from a woman between 25 and 40 years old who had recovered from COVID-19. CDR3s leave out the opening cysteine and the closing phenylalanine or tryptophan. The order of the fields is J gene, V gene, CDR3 protein.

TRBJ1-4,TRBV19,ASSINRQGGEKLF
TRBJ1-2,TRBV27,ASSFLDRMNYGYT
TRBJ1-3,TRBV5-1,ASSLRGGGSGNTIY
TRBJ1-1,TRBV2,ASSLRGWDTEAF
TRBJ1-2,TRBV2,ASIRQGAGYT
TRBJ2-1,TRBV19,ASSVLRDRGNEQF
TRBJ2-1,TRBV9,ASSVAGGAGEQF
TRBJ2-5,TRBV5-1,ASRAGTLFQETQY
TRBJ2-3,TRBV30,AWTPLAGGPSDTQY
TRBJ2-7,TRBV2,ASSEGLGVSYEQY
TRBJ2-2,TRBV10-3,ASRDRNTGELF
TRBJ1-1,TRBV6-5,ASTSLMNTEAF
TRBJ1-1,TRBV7-6,ASSSGGAGTEAF
TRBJ2-4,TRBV7-9,ASSLGPQNIQY
TRBJ1-5,TRBV5-1,ASIQGNQPQH
TRBJ1-3,TRBV4-1,ASSQVFMGQGNTIY
TRBJ1-4,TRBV13,ASSYGQVWEKLF